What follows are 28 T cell receptor beta chains derived from one specimen sequenced in a study of identical twins. A single record per CDR3 protein comes from TCRdb applying MiXCR to the 5' RACE reads. The sample holds roughly 480,000 distinct CDR3 sequences, 24% seen once. The same specimen was also included in a second study, on T cells expressing NK-cell markers.

The sequencing sample was made of CD4+ T cells sorted from blood. These receptors were obtained from a young woman in good health.

The J gene is TRBJ2-7, the V gene TRBV5-5; 10 nucleotides match TRBD2. The CDR3 length is 17 residues. With V trimmed by 0 bases and J by 7 bases, 13 bases remained unmatched. Germline lookup yields CDR1 SGHKS and CDR2 YYEKEE (reference sequence). This CDR3 reads CASSLEAAGLAAWEQYF. CDR3 bases: TGTGCCAGCAGCTTGGAAGCTGCAGGACTAGCGGCTTGGGAGCAGTACTTC.

This clonotype was picked up a small number of times. CDR3 region: CASSLAGLNIQYF. In nucleotides, the CDR3 is TGTGCCAGCAGCCTGGCTGGACTCAACATTCAGTACTTC. This rearrangement joins TRBV5-5 to TRBJ2-4, with D possibly matching TRBD2 (5 bases). The V end lost 4 bases, the J end lost 7 bases, and 12 bases lay between the germline ends. The CDR3 length is 13 residues. Per germline, CDR1 SGHKS and CDR2 YYEKEE (reference sequence).

This chain links TRBV5-1 with TRBJ1-1; D is uncertain. V gave up 5 bases and J gave up 2 bases, with 13 bases separating them. In germline, CDR1 is SGHRS, CDR2 YFSETQ. The CDR3 is made up of 14 amino acids. The CDR3 DNA reads TGCGCCAGCAGTTCGGTGGGGATAAACACTGAAGCTTTCTTT. As protein: CASSSVGINTEAFF. Filled out from reference TRBV5-1 and TRBJ1-1, the complete variable domain reads KAGVTQTPRYLIKTRGQQVTLSCSPISGHRSVSWYQQTPGQGLQFLFEYFSETQRNKGNFPGRFSGRQFSNSRSEMNVSTLELGDSALYLCASSSVGINTEAFFGQGTRLTVV.

This clonotype was seen repeatedly, ten times or more. The chain has TRBV7-6 and TRBJ1-3; no firm D call. The CDR3 sequence is 15 residues long. Trimming shortened V by 5 bases and J by 0 bases, and 11 bases separated the two germline ends. Germline V CDR1 and CDR2: SGHVS, FNYEAQ. The CDR3 spells CASSMRRPSGNTIYF. The CDR3 DNA reads TGTGCCAGCAGCATGCGCAGGCCCTCTGGAAACACCATATATTTT.

The V and J genes are TRBV20-1 and TRBJ2-1, with D uncertain. Germline-derived CDR1 and CDR2 are DFQATT and SNEGSKA (reference sequence). The CDR3 spans 11 residues. The CDR3 region has the DNA TGCAGCGCCCCCGACTCCGATGAGCAGTTCTTC. Translated, it gives CSAPDSDEQFF.

The chain is built from TRBV7-7 and TRBJ2-4; 9 nucleotides line up with TRBD2. After removal of 1 base from V and 2 bases from J, the junction contained 9 bases not matched to a gene. The CDR3 runs 18 residues. CDR1 is SSHAT, CDR2 FNYEAQ, per germline (reference sequence). CDR3 sequence (DNA): TGTGCCAGCAGCTTAGTAGATGGCCTAGCGGGAACCAAAAACATTCAGTACTTC. This encodes CASSLVDGLAGTKNIQYF.

The V call is TRBV20-1, the J call TRBJ2-3; D might be TRBD2 (5 bases). Trimming removed 5 bases at V and 0 bases at J, with 18 bases between. Germline lookup yields CDR1 DFQATT and CDR2 SNEGSKA (reference sequence). The CDR3 runs to 16 residues. Written as DNA, the CDR3 is TGCAGTGCTCCCCTCCTGGGAGCGAGGAGCACAGATACGCAGTATTTT. Translated: CSAPLLGARSTDTQYF.

V is TRBV5-1 and J is TRBJ1-1; a possible D gene is TRBD1 (6 bases). Between the trimmed V and J ends, which lost 2 bases and 5 bases, there was a span of 22 bases. Germline values: CDR1 SGHRS, CDR2 YFSETQ. The CDR3 totals 17 residues. CDR3 amino acids: CASSFLLQGDAATEAFF. The CDR3 nucleotides are TGCGCCAGCAGCTTCCTTCTACAGGGCGACGCGGCGACTGAAGCTTTCTTT.

This clonotype turned up a few times. The chain uses TRBV5-1 and TRBJ1-1, with unresolved D. The CDR3 contains 15 residues. V was trimmed by 7 bases and J by 0 bases, leaving 16 bases between them. Per germline, CDR1 SGHRS and CDR2 YFSETQ. CDR3 sequence reads: CASAARGIMNTEAFF. The CDR3 coding sequence is TGCGCCAGCGCCGCCAGAGGGATCATGAACACTGAAGCTTTCTTT.

This chain uses TRBV7-3 with TRBJ2-7, with a possible D match to TRBD2 (7 bases). V lost 0 bases, J lost 0 bases, and 9 bases lay in between. Germline CDR1 SGHTA, CDR2 FQGTGA. The CDR3 extends over 15 amino acids. CDR3 residues: CASSLTGGPSYEQYF. The CDR3 DNA follows: TGTGCCAGCAGCTTAACCGGGGGGCCCTCCTACGAGCAGTACTTC.

The chain joins TRBV6-1 to TRBJ2-5, with D unclear. The CDR3 loop spans 16 amino acids. CDR1 is MNHNS, CDR2 SASEGT, per germline. V was cut by 2 bases and J by 1 base, with 14 bases left in between. The CDR3 here is CASSEWASSPQETQYF. In nucleotides, the CDR3 is TGTGCCAGCAGTGAATGGGCTAGTTCCCCCCAAGAGACCCAGTACTTC.

The chain couples TRBV20-1 to TRBJ2-1; 16 nucleotides agree with TRBD2. Germline CDR1 reads DFQATT; CDR2 reads SNEGSKA (reference sequence). V lost 5 bases and J lost 5; bases outside the gene matches: 9. CDR3 length: 17 amino acids. CDR3 loop: CSAPGTSGRARDNEQFF. CDR3 coding DNA: TGCAGTGCTCCCGGGACTAGCGGGAGGGCCCGGGACAATGAGCAGTTCTTC.

The rearrangement joins TRBV7-2 to TRBJ1-1, with no clear D. CDR1 SGHTA and CDR2 FQGNSA come from the germline V gene. V lost 5 bases and J lost 4, with 11 bases in between. CDR3 size: 13 residues. The chain's CDR3 is CASSGLRSTEAFF. CDR3 DNA sequence: TGTGCCAGCAGCGGTCTACGGAGCACTGAAGCTTTCTTT.

The CDR3 protein is CASSQGSGRAWDTQYF. CDR3 in DNA: TGCGCCAGCAGCCAGGGTAGCGGGAGGGCCTGGGATACGCAGTATTTT. The chain uses TRBV4-3 and TRBJ2-3, with TRBD2 identical over 11 bases. CDR1 is LGHNA, CDR2 YSLEER, per germline. The CDR3 is 16 residues long. After removal of 3 bases from V and 6 bases from J, the junction contained 8 bases not matched to a gene.

This chain connects TRBV20-1 to TRBJ2-7; the match to TRBD1 covers 8 bases. Unmatched junction bases numbered 7, after V lost 2 bases and J lost 4 bases. The CDR3 has 14 residues. Germline V gene data show CDR1 as DFQATT and CDR2 as SNEGSKA (reference sequence). CDR3 region: CSARSQGAVYEQYF. The CDR3 coding sequence is TGCAGTGCTAGATCTCAGGGGGCGGTTTACGAGCAGTACTTC.

The genes are TRBV6-1 and TRBJ2-1; perhaps TRBD2 as D (5 bases). The length of the CDR3 is 12 residues. Trimming took 5 bases from V and 15 from J, leaving 17 bases between them. Looked up from germline, CDR1 is MNHNS and CDR2 is SASEGT. The CDR3 protein is CASSPIARSGFF. CDR3 sequence (DNA): TGTGCCAGCAGTCCCATAGCGAGATCTGGGTTCTTC.

This clonotype was observed a handful of times. The V call is TRBV5-1, the J call TRBJ2-5, with a possible D match to TRBD1 (6 bases). The V gene lost 3 bases and the J gene lost 5 bases, with 17 bases spanning the gap. The CDR3 extends over 15 amino acids. The germline CDR1 and CDR2 sequences are SGHRS and YFSETQ. The CDR3 reads CASSSGSGQGETQYF. The CDR3, as DNA: TGCGCCAGCAGCTCCGGCAGCGGCCAGGGGGAGACCCAGTACTTC.

CDR3 nucleotides: TGCAGTGCTGCTGCTAGCGGTGGGTCCGAGCAGTACTTC. Residues: CSAAASGGSEQYF. The rearrangement links TRBV20-1 to TRBJ2-7; TRBD2 matches 7 bases. CDR3 length equals 13 residues. Germline V lookup: CDR1 DFQATT, CDR2 SNEGSKA (reference sequence). The junction had 10 bases not matched to a gene; V was cut back by 5 bases and J by 6 bases.

The rearrangement uses TRBV20-1 and TRBJ2-7, with 7 nucleotides matching TRBD1. Trimming removed 5 bases from V and 0 bases from J; junction bases left unmatched: 7. The CDR3 is 14 residues long. The germline gives CDR1 DFQATT, CDR2 SNEGSKA (reference sequence). The CDR3 DNA follows: TGCAGTGCTGCACAGGGGTCGAGCTCCTACGAGCAGTACTTC. Encoded protein: CSAAQGSSSYEQYF.

This clonotype appeared a few times. The chain recombines TRBV9 with TRBJ2-3, with D unresolved. Per the germline V gene, CDR1 is SGDLS and CDR2 is YYNGEE. Trimming took off 0 bases at V and 8 bases at J, with 13 bases between the two ends. This CDR3 is 14 amino acids long. CDR3 sequence reads: CASSVVERGGTQYF. DNA for the CDR3: TGTGCCAGCAGCGTAGTAGAGCGCGGCGGTACGCAGTATTTT.

The chain has TRBV5-5 and TRBJ1-1; D may be TRBD1 (6 bases). This CDR3 comprises 15 residues. Trimming shortened V by 9 bases and J by 4 bases, and 22 bases separated the two germline ends. Germline CDR1 reads SGHKS; CDR2 reads YYEKEE (reference sequence). This chain's CDR3 is CATSPEGGDSTEAFF. The CDR3 nucleotides read TGTGCCACCTCCCCTGAAGGGGGAGATAGCACTGAAGCTTTCTTT.

This clonotype was observed at least ten times. This rearrangement joins TRBV15 to TRBJ2-2; D is tentatively TRBD1 or TRBD2 (5 bases each). The V gene lost 11 bases and the J gene lost 7 bases, with 17 bases spanning the gap. CDR1 LNHNV and CDR2 YYDKDF come from the germline V gene (reference sequence). CDR3 length: 13 residues. In DNA, the CDR3 is TGTGCCTACGGGATGGGGGATGGCGGGGAGCTGTTTTTT. As protein: CAYGMGDGGELFF.

This clonotype was counted many times. The V and J genes are TRBV5-4 and TRBJ2-1; 12 bases agree with TRBD2. V was clipped by 5 bases and J by 6 bases; unmatched bases: 9. CDR3 length equals 16 residues. Germline V gene lookup returns CDR1 SGHNT and CDR2 YYREEE (reference sequence). The CDR3 DNA sequence: TGTGCCAGCAGTCCCCTCTCTAGCGGGAGGGCCAATGAGCAGTTCTTC. It encodes CASSPLSSGRANEQFF. Together with reference TRBV5-4 and TRBJ2-1, the CDR3 gives the full variable domain: ETGVTQSPTHLIKTRGQQVTLRCSSQSGHNTVSWYQQALGQGPQFIFQYYREEENGRGNFPPRFSGLQFPNYSSELNVNALELDDSALYLCASSPLSSGRANEQFFGPGTRLTVL.

The chain is built from TRBV29-1 and TRBJ1-1; no reliable D call. This CDR3 is 13 amino acids long. Germline CDR1 is SQVTM and CDR2 is ANQGSEA. Trimming removed 5 bases at V and 0 bases at J, with 10 bases between. The CDR3, as DNA: TGCAGCGTTCAGGCCAGAATGAACACTGAAGCTTTCTTT. Protein: CSVQARMNTEAFF.

This clonotype was counted a few times. Here the CDR3 DNA reads TGCGCCAGCAGCTTGTTGACAGGGGGCGCGGATGGCTACACCTTC. Translated: CASSLLTGGADGYTF. The rearrangement uses TRBV5-1 and TRBJ1-2, with TRBD1 matching over 10 bases. CDR1 and CDR2 from the germline V gene are SGHRS and YFSETQ. This CDR3 has 15 amino acids. The V gene end was trimmed by 1 base and the J gene end by 6 bases; junction bases not matched to a gene: 6.

The J gene is TRBJ2-5, the V gene TRBV25-1, with TRBD2 identical over 11 bases. The CDR3 loop spans 15 amino acids. The germline CDR1 and CDR2 sequences are MGHDK and SYGVNS. V trimming: 5 bases; J trimming: 5 bases; junction bases outside the gene matches: 7. The CDR3: CASSRTSGLLETQYF. The CDR3 DNA is TGTGCCAGCAGTAGGACTAGCGGGTTGTTGGAGACCCAGTACTTC. Full variable domain (missing parts from reference TRBV25-1 and TRBJ2-5): EADIYQTPRYLVIGTGKKITLECSQTMGHDKMYWYQQDPGMELHLIHYSYGVNSTEKGDLSSESTVSRIRTEHFPLTLESARPSHTSQYLCASSRTSGLLETQYFGPGTRLLVL.

The J gene is TRBJ2-4, the V gene TRBV7-8; 8 positions agree with TRBD2. V was pared by 4 bases and J by 0 bases, with 11 bases of the junction left unmatched. CDR3 length equals 18 residues. The V gene's germline CDR1 is SGHVS and CDR2 FQNEAQ. The CDR3 DNA reads TGTGCCAGCAGCTCTCTATTTAGCGGGGTCATAGCCAAAAACATTCAGTACTTC. As protein: CASSSLFSGVIAKNIQYF.

This clonotype was detected a few times. J is TRBJ2-5 and V is TRBV20-1; 8 nucleotides match TRBD2. Losses at the gene ends were 1 base for V and 8 bases for J; bases not matched to a gene: 6. This CDR3 comprises 13 residues. CDR1 DFQATT and CDR2 SNEGSKA come from the germline V gene (reference sequence). The CDR3 is CSARAGGMKTQYF. CDR3 sequence (DNA): TGCAGTGCTAGAGCGGGAGGGATGAAAACCCAGTACTTC.